These 16 T cell receptor beta chains came from one sample sequenced in a study of OX40 agonist ivuxolimab in advanced cancers. Profiling relied on immunoSEQ multiplex PCR, and the TCRdb table lists in-frame clones only, not all of them. Among over 70,000 clones listed, approximately 90% were seen once. Source: CD4+ or CD8+ T cells sorted from blood, taken in a trial of the OX40 agonist ivuxolimab. The receptors derive from an adult with an advanced solid tumor such as melanoma, head and neck, liver or kidney cancer.

V is TRBV5-1 and J is TRBJ1-2; D gene ambiguous. CDR3 length equals 15 residues. Germline V gene lookup returns CDR1 SGHRS and CDR2 YFSETQ. The V gene lost 0 bases and the J gene lost 6 bases, with 15 bases spanning the gap. CDR3 DNA sequence: TGCGCCAGCAGCTTGGAGGCCAGGTTTTTAGATGGCTACACCTTC. Translation gives CASSLEARFLDGYTF.

V gene TRBV29-1 combines with J gene TRBJ1-1; the D gene is possibly TRBD1 (5 bases). Germline V lookup: CDR1 SQVTM, CDR2 ANQGSEA. CDR3 size: 13 residues. V shed 6 bases and J shed 3 bases, with 14 bases lying between them. The CDR3 loop is CSVVFVGDTEAFF. The CDR3 nucleotides read TGCAGCGTCGTCTTCGTGGGGGACACTGAAGCTTTCTTT.

The chain recombines TRBV4-1 with TRBJ2-7; D is perhaps TRBD2 (6 bases). V lost 0 bases to trimming and J lost 6 bases, with 15 bases between them. There are 15 residues in the CDR3. CDR1 is MGHRA and CDR2 is YSYEKL in the germline V gene. The CDR3 coding sequence is TGCGCCAGCAGCCAAGATTGGGGGGATTGGGCCGAGCAGTACTTC. Translating it yields CASSQDWGDWAEQYF.

V gene TRBV7-9 combines with J gene TRBJ2-5; TRBD2 aligns across 7 bases. J was trimmed by 1 base and V by 3 bases; bases with no gene match: 2. The V gene's germline CDR1 is SEHNR and CDR2 FQNEAQ (reference sequence). The CDR3 totals 14 residues. CDR3 residues: CASSFLAVQETQYF. The CDR3, as DNA: TGTGCCAGCAGCTTCCTAGCGGTCCAAGAGACCCAGTACTTC. Full variable domain (remainder filled in from reference TRBV7-9 and TRBJ2-5): DTGVSQNPRHKITKRGQNVTFRCDPISEHNRLYWYRQTLGQGPEFLTYFQNEAQLEKSRLLSDRFSAERPKGSFSTLEIQRTEQGDSAMYLCASSFLAVQETQYFGPGTRLLVL.

The chain joins TRBV7-6 to TRBJ2-3; weak D call: TRBD2 (5 bases). V was pared by 2 bases and J by 3 bases, with 12 bases between. Germline V gene sequence: CDR1 SGHVS, CDR2 FNYEAQ. The CDR3 is made up of 15 amino acids. CDR3 residues: CASSLRGLGTDTQYF. The DNA for the CDR3 is TGTGCCAGCAGCTTACGAGGGTTGGGTACAGATACGCAGTATTTT.

V gene TRBV4-1 combines with J gene TRBJ2-7, with 11 nucleotides matching TRBD2. V gave up 0 bases and J gave up 4 bases; unmatched junction bases: 5. The CDR3 has 16 amino acids. Germline CDR1 reads MGHRA; CDR2 reads YSYEKL. This CDR3 reads CASSQDPTSGVYEQYF. The CDR3 nucleotides read TGCGCCAGCAGCCAAGACCCGACTAGCGGGGTGTACGAGCAGTACTTC.

V and J are TRBV5-4 and TRBJ1-2; no definite D call. The CDR3 has 12 amino acids. With 0 bases removed from V and 5 bases from J, the gap between germline ends came to 5 bases. The germline V gene encodes CDR1 SGHNT and CDR2 YYREEE (reference sequence). CDR3 nucleotide sequence: TGTGCCAGCAGCTTGGAAGAATATGGCTACACCTTC. It codes for CASSLEEYGYTF. Filled out from reference TRBV5-4 and TRBJ1-2, the complete variable domain reads ETGVTQSPTHLIKTRGQQVTLRCSSQSGHNTVSWYQQALGQGPQFIFQYYREEENGRGNFPPRFSGLQFPNYSSELNVNALELDDSALYLCASSLEEYGYTFGSGTRLTVV.

The chain couples TRBV4-1 to TRBJ1-1, with D tentatively TRBD1 (5 bases). This CDR3 region has 13 residues. CDR1 and CDR2 (germline): MGHRA, YSYEKL. Trimming took 6 bases from V and 7 from J, leaving 15 bases between them. The CDR3 nucleotides read TGCGCCAGCAGTCATAACGAGGGGAGTGAAGCTTTCTTT. This gives the protein CASSHNEGSEAFF.

The chain has TRBV27 and TRBJ2-1; 9 positions agree with TRBD2. The CDR3 extends over 12 amino acids. V trimming: 2 bases; J trimming: 15 bases; junction bases outside the gene matches: 5. The V gene's germline CDR1 is MNHEY and CDR2 SMNVEV (reference sequence). The CDR3 DNA reads as TGTGCCAGCAGTTTACCTAGCGGGGCTGCGTTCTTC. Protein sequence: CASSLPSGAAFF.

The rearrangement links TRBV4-1 to TRBJ1-1; D is possibly TRBD1 (5 bases). The CDR3 is made up of 17 amino acids. CDR1 is MGHRA, CDR2 YSYEKL, per germline. The V gene lost 2 bases and the J gene lost 0 bases, with 16 bases spanning the gap. The CDR3 coding sequence is TGCGCCAGCAGCCAAAGGACACAGTTGAGGCTGAACACTGAAGCTTTCTTT. Protein sequence: CASSQRTQLRLNTEAFF.

The chain recombines TRBV11-2 with TRBJ2-7, with 9 positions matching TRBD1. With V trimmed by 1 base and J by 2 bases, 0 bases remained unmatched. Looked up from germline, CDR1 is SGHAT and CDR2 is FQNNGV. The CDR3 has 14 residues. DNA for the CDR3: TGTGCCAGCAGCTTAGGGGACAGGGCCTACGAGCAGTACTTC. It translates to CASSLGDRAYEQYF.

The rearrangement joins TRBV11-2 to TRBJ1-2; tentatively, D is TRBD1 (5 bases). Trimming removed 1 base from V and 3 bases from J, with 15 bases in between. This CDR3 has 16 amino acids. Germline V gene data show CDR1 as SGHAT and CDR2 as FQNNGV. In DNA form, the CDR3 reads TGTGCCAGCAGCTTAGTGTACGGGGGGGATCACTATGGCTACACCTTC. Translation: CASSLVYGGDHYGYTF.

The chain links TRBV7-2 to TRBJ1-2; D uncertain. The CDR3 length is 15 residues. V lost 1 base, J lost 4 bases, and 13 bases lay in between. Germline loops: CDR1 SGHTA, CDR2 FQGNSA. This CDR3 reads CASSLDAGYGYGYTF. The DNA of the CDR3 is TGTGCCAGCAGCTTAGATGCAGGTTATGGCTATGGCTACACCTTC.

The rearrangement joins TRBV2 to TRBJ2-3; D perhaps matches TRBD1 (6 bases). Between the trimmed V and J ends, which lost 3 bases and 5 bases, there was a span of 15 bases. Germline CDR1 is SNHLY and CDR2 is FYNNEI. CDR3 length equals 15 residues. CDR3 DNA sequence: TGTGCCAGCAGTGAGGGACACAATATTGTAGATACGCAGTATTTT. Translating it yields CASSEGHNIVDTQYF.

This sequence joins TRBV7-9 and TRBJ2-1, with 9 bases matching TRBD1. With 6 bases clipped from V and 6 bases from J, the junction kept 9 bases outside the gene matches. Germline CDR1 is SEHNR and CDR2 is FQNEAQ (reference sequence). The CDR3 is 15 amino acids. CDR3: CASSSRTGVVNEQFF. The CDR3 DNA follows: TGTGCCAGCAGTTCCCGGACAGGGGTTGTCAATGAGCAGTTCTTC.

CDR3 sequence (DNA): TGTGCCAGCAGTTTATCCCCGGGCTACGAGCAGTACTTC. Amino acid sequence: CASSLSPGYEQYF. The gene calls are TRBV28 and TRBJ2-7; D is ambiguous. The V end was cut by 1 base, the J end by 3 bases, with 7 bases between. In germline, CDR1 is MDHEN, CDR2 SYDVKM. The length of the CDR3 is 13 residues.